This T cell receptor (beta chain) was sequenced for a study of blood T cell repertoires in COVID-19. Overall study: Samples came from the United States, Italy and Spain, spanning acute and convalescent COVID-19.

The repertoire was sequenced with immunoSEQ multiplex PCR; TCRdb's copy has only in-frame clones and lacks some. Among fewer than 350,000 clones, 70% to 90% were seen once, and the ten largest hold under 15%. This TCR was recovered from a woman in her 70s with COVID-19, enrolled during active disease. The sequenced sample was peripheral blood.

The CDR3 bases are TGCGCCAGCAGCCAAGTGGGCCGGGAGACCCAGTACTTC. Its translation: CASSQVGRETQYF. The rearrangement links TRBV4-1 to TRBJ2-5; D unclear. V gave up 1 base and J gave up 5 bases, with 8 bases separating them. The germline gives CDR1 MGHRA, CDR2 YSYEKL. There are 13 residues in the CDR3.